Described below is a single T cell receptor (beta chain) sequence and its context. This record belongs to a study of OX40 agonist ivuxolimab in advanced cancers. The overall study: Aged roughly 23 to 90 with a mean of 60 years, they were about 78% male.

Profiling relied on immunoSEQ multiplex PCR, and the TCRdb table lists in-frame clones only, not all of them. Here the sample spans about 62,000 clones, about 85% being singletons. The specimen was CD4+ or CD8+ T cells sorted from blood, collected in a trial of the OX40 agonist ivuxolimab. The TCR was taken from an adult with an advanced solid tumor such as melanoma, head and neck, liver or kidney cancer.

In nucleotides, the CDR3 is TGTGCCAGCACTACTACGACCGGTGGACAGAGCTACACCTTC. This sequence encodes CASTTTTGGQSYTF. This sequence joins TRBV6-6 and TRBJ1-2; a possible D gene is TRBD1 (6 bases). Germline V CDR1 and CDR2: MNHNY, SVGAGI (reference sequence). The CDR3 runs to 14 residues. With 7 bases removed from V and 9 bases from J, the gap between germline ends came to 21 bases.